One and the same sample provided the 8 T cell receptor beta chains below, sequenced in a study of shared clonotypes between healthy human individuals. Assay: immunoSEQ multiplex PCR; the TCRdb copy retains only in-frame clones and omits some. Among about 1,500,000 clones, around 95% were seen once, and the ten largest hold over 1%. Sequenced material: naive CD4+ T cells sorted from blood. Specified subset: CD45RA+ positively selected. The receptors were sampled from a man aged 25 to 45 in good health.

The chain links TRBV9 to TRBJ1-2; 8 positions agree with TRBD1. V lost 4 bases, J lost 4 bases, and 12 bases stayed unmatched. The CDR3 loop spans 16 amino acids. The germline CDR1 and CDR2 sequences are SGDLS and YYNGEE. CDR3: CASSSRTGPTVYGYTF. The DNA of the CDR3 is TGTGCCAGCAGCTCTCGGACAGGGCCTACTGTCTATGGCTACACCTTC.

The chain carries TRBV19 and TRBJ2-7; 7 nucleotides line up with TRBD1. Germline values: CDR1 LNHDA, CDR2 SQIVND (reference sequence). V shed 4 bases, J shed 2 bases, and the junction held 8 bases outside the gene matches. This CDR3 is built from 15 residues. The CDR3 sequence: CASSTNWDSPYEQYF. The CDR3 DNA reads as TGTGCCAGTAGTACCAATTGGGACAGTCCCTACGAGCAGTACTTC. The full variable domain, in which reference TRBV19 and TRBJ2-7 provide the parts outside the CDR3, is DGGITQSPKYLFRKEGQNVTLSCEQNLNHDAMYWYRQDPGQGLRLIYYSQIVNDFQKGDIAEGYSVSREKKESFPLTVTSAQKNPTAFYLCASSTNWDSPYEQYFGPGTRLTVT.

Comments on this clone: Its ends do not fully match the called genes, so a read error is possible. The same CDR3 can be traced to other DNA sequences in this sample. This rearrangement joins TRBV5-5 to TRBJ1-1, with D tentatively TRBD1 (5 bases). Germline-derived CDR1 and CDR2 are SGHKS and YYEKEE (reference sequence). CDR3 size: 15 residues. CDR3 sequence (DNA): TGTGCCAGCAGCTTCATTGGGGGGACGGGCACTGAAGCCTTCTTT. Translation: CASSFIGGTGTEAFF. The variable domain in full, completed from reference TRBV5-5 and TRBJ1-1, reads DAGVTQSPTHLIKTRGQQVTLRCSPISGHKSVSWYQQVLGQGPQFIFQYYEKEERGRGNFPDRFSARQFPNYSSELNVNALLLGDSALYLCASSFIGGTGTEAFFGQGTRLTVV.

The chain is built from TRBV5-1 and TRBJ2-5; tentative D call: TRBD2 (5 bases). CDR1 is SGHRS, CDR2 YFSETQ, per germline. Trimming took 2 bases from V and 3 from J, leaving 14 bases between them. CDR3 length equals 15 residues. The CDR3 is CASSFVTGFEETQYF. DNA of the CDR3: TGCGCCAGCAGCTTCGTTACGGGGTTCGAAGAGACCCAGTACTTC.

The chain links TRBV18 to TRBJ1-1; TRBD1 agrees at 8 bases. The V gene's germline CDR1 is KGHSH and CDR2 LQKENI. Trimming cost V 3 bases and J 5 bases; bases outside gene matches: 8. This CDR3 comprises 15 residues. The CDR3 spells CASSPGQAGLTEAFF. CDR3 nucleotides: TGTGCCAGCTCACCGGGACAGGCAGGTTTAACTGAAGCTTTCTTT.

V is TRBV10-3 and J is TRBJ2-1; perhaps D is TRBD1 or TRBD2 (5 bases each). Germline-derived CDR1 and CDR2 are ENHRY and SYGVKD. The CDR3 totals 16 residues. V gave up 2 bases and J gave up 4 bases, with 15 bases separating them. CDR3 amino acids: CAISEADWWGYNEQFF. CDR3 nucleotides: TGTGCCATCAGTGAGGCCGACTGGTGGGGGTACAATGAGCAGTTCTTC.

J is TRBJ2-1 and V is TRBV6-1; D is perhaps TRBD2 (6 bases). There are 13 residues in the CDR3. CDR1 is MNHNS and CDR2 is SASEGT in the germline V gene. With 4 bases removed from V and 9 bases from J, the gap between germline ends came to 13 bases. The CDR3 nucleotides are TGTGCCAGCAGTGTAGGAGGGGCAGGTGAGCAGTTCTTC. It translates to CASSVGGAGEQFF.

The J gene is TRBJ1-1, the V gene TRBV7-9; D unclear. Trimming removed 1 base from V and 8 bases from J, with 8 bases in between. The CDR3 totals 12 residues. Germline lookup yields CDR1 SEHNR and CDR2 FQNEAQ (reference sequence). The CDR3 coding sequence is TGTGCCAGCAGCTTAGAAACCATAGAAGCTTTCTTT. It codes for CASSLETIEAFF.